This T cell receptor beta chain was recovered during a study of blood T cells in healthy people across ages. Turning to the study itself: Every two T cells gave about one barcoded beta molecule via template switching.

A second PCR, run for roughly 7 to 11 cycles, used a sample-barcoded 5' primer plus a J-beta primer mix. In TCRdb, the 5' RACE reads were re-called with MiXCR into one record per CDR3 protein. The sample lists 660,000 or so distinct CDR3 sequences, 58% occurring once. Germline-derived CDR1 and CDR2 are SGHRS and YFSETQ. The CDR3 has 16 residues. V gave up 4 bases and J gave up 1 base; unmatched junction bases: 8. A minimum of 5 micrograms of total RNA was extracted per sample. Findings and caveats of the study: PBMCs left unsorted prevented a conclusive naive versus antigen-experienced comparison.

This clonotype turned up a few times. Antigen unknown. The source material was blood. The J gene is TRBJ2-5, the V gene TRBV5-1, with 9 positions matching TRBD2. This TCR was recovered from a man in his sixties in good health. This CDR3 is CASSPRAGGLQETQYF. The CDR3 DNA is TGCGCCAGCAGCCCACGGGCGGGGGGGCTCCAAGAGACCCAGTACTTC.